This is a list of T cell receptor beta chains from one sample in a study of a mutant IDH1 vaccine in newly diagnosed glioma. These receptors' antigens are unknown. Assay used: immunoSEQ multiplex PCR; TCRdb lists only in-frame clones, some missing. The data hold 50,000 to 65,000 clones, with around 85% observed a single time. The sequencing used PBMCs, collected from a glioma patient whose treatment included an IDH1 peptide vaccine. Receptors were obtained from a man in his forties or fifties with glioma. CDR3s include the opening cysteine and the closing phenylalanine or tryptophan. The D gene is left open where the match is weak. A clone size is listed for some rows: how often the clone was seen (once, few, many), or a class if it is expanded.

size	V	J	D	DNA	CDR3
NA	TRBV18	TRBJ2-5	NA	TGTGCCAGCTCACCACCCCAGGGAGGGGGTGAGACCCAGTACTTC	CASSPPQGGGETQYF
once	TRBV7-9	TRBJ2-7	NA	TGTGCCAGCAGCCCTCGGGTCTACGAGCAGTACTTC	CASSPRVYEQYF
NA	TRBV28	TRBJ1-5	TRBD1	TGTGCCAGCAGTTCCCAGGGGGTAAGCAATCAGCCCCAGCATTTT	CASSSQGVSNQPQHF
NA	TRBV19	TRBJ2-7	NA	TGTGCCAGTAGTATCTCCGGGACCAGGGGAGACTACGAGCAGTACTTC	CASSISGTRGDYEQYF
NA	TRBV6-8	TRBJ2-5	NA	TGTGCCACCTTGAACAGCACAAACATAGGGACCCAGTACTTC	CATLNSTNIGTQYF
NA	TRBV25-1	TRBJ2-3	TRBD1	TGTGCCAGCAGTGCCGGACGGACAGGGGCCCCGAGGGATACGCAGTATTTT	CASSAGRTGAPRDTQYF
NA	TRBV5-8	TRBJ2-2	NA	TGTGCCAGCAGCCCCCGGAGGGGGCAGGCCGGGGAGCTGTTTTTT	CASSPRRGQAGELFF
NA	TRBV9	TRBJ2-5	TRBD2	TGTGCCAGCAGCGTAGGGGCTAGCGGGAGAGAGACCCAGTACTTC	CASSVGASGRETQYF
NA	TRBV6-5	TRBJ1-3	NA	TGTGCCAGCAGTTACGGAGGGACTGGAAACACCATATATTTT	CASSYGGTGNTIYF
NA	TRBV14	TRBJ1-1	NA	TGTGCCAGCAGCCAAGACGGCTGGACTCCGAACACTGAAGCTTTCTTT	CASSQDGWTPNTEAFF
NA	TRBV9	TRBJ2-7	TRBD1	TGTGCCAGCAGCTCCGGACAGGGGGCTTACGAGCAGTACTTC	CASSSGQGAYEQYF
once	TRBV4-2	TRBJ2-3	NA	TGTGCCAGCAGCCACCCACTAGTAACAGATACGCAGTATTTT	CASSHPLVTDTQYF
NA	TRBV2	TRBJ2-5	TRBD1	TGTGCCAGTCACGGACAGGGTCTGTGGGAGACCCAGTACTTC	CASHGQGLWETQYF
NA	TRBV19	TRBJ1-5	NA	TGTGCCAGTATGTCCAGGGGAGGGAGTCAGCCCCAGCATTTT	CASMSRGGSQPQHF
few	TRBV15	TRBJ2-3	NA	TGTGCCACCAGCAGAGAAGGGGTCGGCGGGTCAACACACACAGATACGCAGTATTTT	CATSREGVGGSTHTDTQYF
NA	TRBV29-1	TRBJ2-5	TRBD2	TGCAGCGTTGACAGGCCAGACCAGGGACTAGCGGGACAAGAGACCCAGTACTTC	CSVDRPDQGLAGQETQYF
NA	TRBV6-6	TRBJ2-5	NA	TGTGCCAGCAGTCCCCAGGAGACCCAGTACTTC	CASSPQETQYF
NA	TRBV18	TRBJ2-1	NA	TGTGCCAGCTCACCACTGGGCGGAAGCTCCTACAATGAGCAGTTCTTC	CASSPLGGSSYNEQFF
NA	TRBV19	TRBJ1-5	NA	TGTGCCAGTAGTGCGGGCTTTCAGCCCCAGCATTTT	CASSAGFQPQHF
NA	TRBV5-1	TRBJ2-7	TRBD1	TGCGCCAGCAGCAGCGCGGGACAGGTCTCCTACGAGCAGTACTTC	CASSSAGQVSYEQYF
NA	TRBV7-2	TRBJ2-7	TRBD2	TGTGCCAGCAGCCCTAGGGATAGCGGGACCTACGAGCAGTACTTC	CASSPRDSGTYEQYF
NA	TRBV6-5	TRBJ2-3	TRBD2	TGTGCCAGCAGTTACGGGACTAGCGGCACAGATACGCAGTATTTT	CASSYGTSGTDTQYF
NA	TRBV18	TRBJ1-2	NA	TGTGCCAGCTCACCACCCGGGGCCTGGGATGGCTACACCTTC	CASSPPGAWDGYTF
NA	TRBV5-3	TRBJ1-2	TRBD1	TGTGCCAGAAGCGCTCCCGGGACAGCCCTGAAAAGGGGCTACACCTTC	CARSAPGTALKRGYTF
NA	TRBV9	TRBJ2-2	TRBD2	TGTGCCAGCAGCGTAGCCCTGGCAGGCGGGGGTCCCAACACCGGGGAGCTGTTTTTT	CASSVALAGGGPNTGELFF
NA	TRBV14	TRBJ2-1	NA	TGTGCCAGCAGCGACGGCAATGAGCAGTTCTTC	CASSDGNEQFF
few	TRBV7-9	TRBJ1-5	NA	TGTGCCAGCAGCTCCCGACTCAGGGTTAGCAATCAGCCCCAGCATTTT	CASSSRLRVSNQPQHF
NA	TRBV5-4	TRBJ2-7	NA	TGTGCCAGCAGCAACGACGTGACCTACGAGCAGTACTTC	CASSNDVTYEQYF
NA	TRBV27	TRBJ2-1	NA	TGTGCCAGCAGCCGCGTGACAAGGAATGAGCAGTTCTTC	CASSRVTRNEQFF
NA	TRBV13	TRBJ2-7	NA	TGTGCCAGCAGCGTCTCACTAGCTTTAGTCCACGAGCAGTACTTC	CASSVSLALVHEQYF
NA	TRBV6-4	TRBJ2-1	NA	TGTGCCAGCAGTGACACCCGGGGGTCCGGCAATGAGCAGTTCTTC	CASSDTRGSGNEQFF
NA	TRBV5-1	TRBJ2-1	TRBD2	TGCGCCAGCAGCTCCATATACTGGACTAGCGGGAGTTCCGATGAGCAGTTCTTC	CASSSIYWTSGSSDEQFF
NA	TRBV9	TRBJ1-2	TRBD1	TGTGCCAGCAGCGGACCCGGGACAGACTATGGCTACACCTTC	CASSGPGTDYGYTF
NA	TRBV14	TRBJ1-2	NA	TGTGCCAGCAGCCAAGTCAGGCTCGCCTTC	CASSQVRLAF
NA	TRBV5-8	TRBJ1-1	TRBD1	TGTGCCAGCAGCATACTTAGACAGGGAGGGAGGACTGAAGCTTTCTTT	CASSILRQGGRTEAFF
NA	TRBV25-1	TRBJ2-5	NA	TGTGCCAGCGGCTCTGGGGTGGGAGAGACCCAGTACTTC	CASGSGVGETQYF
NA	TRBV4-1	TRBJ2-3	TRBD2	TGCGCCAGCAGCCACCCGGCTAGCGGGAGTTATACGCAGTATTTT	CASSHPASGSYTQYF
NA	TRBV6-1	TRBJ2-7	TRBD1	TGTGCCAGCCTAAAACCGGACAGGGTTGGAGAGCAGTACTTC	CASLKPDRVGEQYF
few	TRBV4-2	TRBJ2-5	NA	TGTGCCAGCAGCCAAGCCCTAGCACGAGAGACCCAGTACTTC	CASSQALARETQYF
NA	TRBV5-6	TRBJ2-3	NA	TGTGCCAGCAGCTTGCATCCGTCCTTTAGCACAGATACGCAGTATTTT	CASSLHPSFSTDTQYF
NA	TRBV5-1	TRBJ1-3	TRBD1	TGCGCCAGCAGCTTGTCGGAACAGGGGGCCCCTGGAAACACCATATATTTT	CASSLSEQGAPGNTIYF
NA	TRBV10-1	TRBJ1-1	TRBD1	TGCGCCAGCAGGTCCACAGGGGCGGGGACTGAAGCTTTCTTT	CASRSTGAGTEAFF
NA	TRBV18	TRBJ1-1	NA	TGTGCCAGCTCTCAATTGGACTCGGGGAACACTGAAGCTTTCTTT	CASSQLDSGNTEAFF
NA	TRBV7-9	TRBJ2-3	TRBD1	TGTGCCAGCAGCCAGCGGCCAGGGGGTACAGATACGCAGTATTTT	CASSQRPGGTDTQYF
NA	TRBV27	TRBJ2-1	TRBD2	TGTGCCAGCAGTCAAACCTTTGGGACTAGCGGGACCGTCTACAATGAGCAGTTCTTC	CASSQTFGTSGTVYNEQFF
NA	TRBV7-3	TRBJ1-3	NA	TGTGCCAGCAGCCCAGGGTCCTCTGGAAACACCATATATTTT	CASSPGSSGNTIYF
NA	TRBV7-9	TRBJ2-3	NA	TGTGCCAGCCTAAGGCAGGGAGGCCGCACAGATACGCAGTATTTT	CASLRQGGRTDTQYF
NA	TRBV6-5	TRBJ1-5	NA	TGTGCCAGCAGTTACTCCAGGGTTTCCAATCAGCCCCAGCATTTT	CASSYSRVSNQPQHF
NA	TRBV19	TRBJ2-3	NA	TGTGCCTCTGGGCCGGTTCCAATTACCACGCAGTATTTT	CASGPVPITTQYF
NA	TRBV5-1	TRBJ2-7	TRBD1	TGCGCCAGCAGCTTGAGTGGACAGGGGGCTTGGGAGCAGTACTTC	CASSLSGQGAWEQYF
NA	TRBV7-2	TRBJ2-5	NA	TGTGCCAGCAGCTATAGCGGTGGGCAAGAGACCCAGTACTTC	CASSYSGGQETQYF
NA	TRBV15	TRBJ2-7	NA	TGTGCCACCAGCACAAACCTGGGGAGCTCCTACGAGCAGTACTTC	CATSTNLGSSYEQYF
NA	TRBV14	TRBJ1-1	TRBD1	TGTGCCAGCAGCCTCGGACAGGGAGAGGACACTGAAGCTTTCTTT	CASSLGQGEDTEAFF